This passage covers 18 T cell receptor beta chains from one sample sequenced in a study of blood T cell repertoires in COVID-19. Sequenced by immunoSEQ multiplex PCR; TCRdb stores in-frame clones only, minus some. The sample yields around 210,000 clones, less than 85% seen once. The material sequenced was peripheral blood. The origin of the receptors is a woman older than 75 with COVID-19, enrolled during active disease.

This sequence joins TRBV5-4 and TRBJ1-6, with 7 bases lining up with TRBD1. The CDR3 runs 16 residues. Germline CDR1 SGHNT, CDR2 YYREEE (reference sequence). J gave up 0 bases and V 4 bases, and 4 bases lay outside the gene matches. For the CDR3, the DNA is TGTGCCAGCAGCCCAGGGGGTGGCTCCTATAATTCACCCCTCCACTTT. It specifies CASSPGGGSYNSPLHF.

This clone was observed once. The rearrangement links TRBV11-3 to TRBJ2-1; 8 nucleotides line up with TRBD2. V was clipped by 5 bases and J by 5 bases; unmatched bases: 8. The germline CDR1 and CDR2 sequences are SGHNT and YENEEA. The CDR3 spans 15 residues. The CDR3, as DNA: TGTGCCAGCAGCCGCGGGGGGCCAAGGGACAATGAGCAGTTCTTC. Translating it yields CASSRGGPRDNEQFF.

This clone was seen a few times. V usage is TRBV15 and J usage is TRBJ1-1; unclear D gene. The CDR3 consists of 16 residues. Germline CDR1 LNHNV, CDR2 YYDKDF (reference sequence). Deletions cut 0 bases from V and 4 bases from J, with 15 bases between. The CDR3 bases are TGTGCCACCAGCAGAGAGATAACGCGATCGGGCACTGAAGCTTTCTTT. This encodes CATSREITRSGTEAFF.

The chain joins TRBV29-1 to TRBJ1-2; D perhaps matches TRBD1 (6 bases). From germline, CDR1 is SQVTM and CDR2 ANQGSEA. This CDR3 is 13 amino acids long. Trimming shortened V by 6 bases and J by 0 bases, and 11 bases separated the two germline ends. The CDR3 DNA reads as TGCAGCGTGGCGACAGGAACTAACTATGGCTACACCTTC. It encodes CSVATGTNYGYTF.

This clone was recorded a few times. The junction differs from germline at one of its ends, possibly a read error. V gene TRBV5-4 combines with J gene TRBJ1-3; no clear D. The CDR3 sequence is 15 residues long. Germline V gene data show CDR1 as SGHNT and CDR2 as YYREEE (reference sequence). CDR3 nucleotide sequence: TGTGCCAGCAGTTTGGACGGACTTAGTGGAAACACCATATATTTT. It yields the protein CASSLDGLSGNTIYF.

This clone occurred a few times. V gene TRBV4-1 combines with J gene TRBJ1-3, with D possibly matching TRBD1 (5 bases). Per germline, CDR1 MGHRA and CDR2 YSYEKL. This CDR3 has 15 amino acids. V was cut by 4 bases and J by 2 bases, with 12 bases left in between. The CDR3 DNA is TGCGCCAGCAGCCCGGAAGGGGTGCCTGGAAACACCATATATTTT. This translates into CASSPEGVPGNTIYF.

The chain uses TRBV13 and TRBJ2-1, with 8 positions matching TRBD2. Germline CDR1 PRHDT, CDR2 FYEKMQ (reference sequence). The CDR3 runs to 15 residues. The trim removed 5 bases at V and 3 bases at J, leaving 6 bases unmatched. CDR3 amino acids: CASSVASGRYNEQFF. For the CDR3, the DNA is TGTGCCAGCAGCGTGGCTAGCGGGCGCTACAATGAGCAGTTCTTC.

V gene TRBV6-5 combines with J gene TRBJ2-5, with a possible D match to TRBD1 (6 bases). Trimming left V 7 bases short and J 1 base short, with 13 bases between. Per the germline V gene, CDR1 is MNHEY and CDR2 is SVGAGI. The CDR3 loop spans 14 amino acids. The CDR3 sequence is CASKSQGIQETQYF. The CDR3 bases are TGTGCCAGCAAGAGCCAGGGGATCCAAGAGACCCAGTACTTC.

This clone was seen a single time. The chain has TRBV5-4 and TRBJ1-2; TRBD1 might be the D (6 bases). Trimming left V 2 bases short and J 2 bases short, with 19 bases between. This CDR3 has 17 amino acids. Germline V CDR1 and CDR2: SGHNT, YYREEE (reference sequence). CDR3 protein: CASSFKGTLAWNYGYTF. Here the CDR3 DNA reads TGTGCCAGCAGCTTTAAGGGGACACTTGCCTGGAACTATGGCTACACCTTC.

The chain employs TRBV29-1 and TRBJ2-7; weak D call: TRBD2 (6 bases). CDR3 size: 17 residues. The V gene lost 4 bases and the J gene lost 2 bases, with 24 bases spanning the gap. CDR1 and CDR2 (germline): SQVTM, ANQGSEA. Written as DNA, the CDR3 is TGCAGCGTTGGCCAAGGGTTGGGAACCGGGGGAACCTACGAGCAGTACTTC. Translation gives CSVGQGLGTGGTYEQYF.

The CDR3 nucleotides read TGCGCCAGCAGCTTGGGGTCCCAGGGGAACACTGAAGCTTTCTTT. It codes for CASSLGSQGNTEAFF. V is TRBV5-1 and J is TRBJ1-1, with D maybe TRBD1 (5 bases). Trimming took 0 bases from V and 1 from J, leaving 10 bases between them. The germline gives CDR1 SGHRS, CDR2 YFSETQ. The CDR3 is 15 amino acids.

The table lists this clone with a few counts. The chain combines TRBV6-4 with TRBJ1-6, with D possibly TRBD1 on 5 matching bases. From germline, CDR1 is MRHNA and CDR2 SNTAGT. The CDR3 covers 14 residues. Deletions cut 2 bases from V and 7 bases from J, with 9 bases between. CDR3 in amino acids: CASSDQGGNSPLHF. The CDR3 bases are TGTGCCAGCAGTGACCAGGGTGGCAATTCACCCCTCCACTTT.

The chain employs TRBV7-2 and TRBJ1-2, with 7 positions matching TRBD1. V shed 5 bases, J shed 5 bases, and the junction held 14 bases outside the gene matches. There are 16 residues in the CDR3. Germline V gene data show CDR1 as SGHTA and CDR2 as FQGNSA. CDR3 in amino acids: CASSPTGTAPGYGYTF. The CDR3 DNA reads TGTGCCAGCAGCCCGACCGGGACAGCGCCCGGGTATGGCTACACCTTC.

The chain couples TRBV6-1 to TRBJ1-3; 7 bases line up with TRBD1. The CDR3 loop spans 15 amino acids. CDR1 is MNHNS, CDR2 SASEGT, per germline. The V gene end was trimmed by 3 bases and the J gene end by 2 bases; junction bases not matched to a gene: 4. The DNA of the CDR3 is TGTGCCAGCAGTGATCAGGGGGTGGCTGGAAACACCATATATTTT. It specifies CASSDQGVAGNTIYF.

The genes are TRBV27 and TRBJ1-6; TRBD1 is a possible D gene (5 bases). V dropped 6 bases and J dropped 10 bases, with 13 bases sitting between them. This CDR3 is built from 13 residues. Germline loops: CDR1 MNHEY, CDR2 SMNVEV (reference sequence). CDR3 region: CASSSRQLSPLHF. CDR3 nucleotide sequence: TGTGCCAGCAGCTCCCGACAGTTATCACCCCTCCACTTT.

Turning to this clone: Additional DNA sequences in this sample encode the identical CDR3. This chain links TRBV7-8 with TRBJ1-1, with TRBD1 identical over 8 bases. Trimming removed 6 bases from V and 1 base from J; junction bases left unmatched: 4. CDR3 length: 14 amino acids. CDR1 is SGHVS, CDR2 FQNEAQ, per germline. The CDR3 sequence: CASSPGGRNTEAFF. DNA for the CDR3: TGTGCCAGCAGTCCAGGGGGCAGGAACACTGAAGCTTTCTTT.

This clone was seen only a few times. The V call is TRBV2, the J call TRBJ2-5, with 8 positions matching TRBD2. Losses at the gene ends were 0 bases for V and 5 bases for J; bases not matched to a gene: 14. Germline V gives CDR1 SNHLY, CDR2 FYNNEI. CDR3 length equals 18 residues. CDR3 in DNA: TGTGCCAGCAGTGAAGCAGTAGCGGGGCTAGTAGACGGGGAGACCCAGTACTTC. As protein: CASSEAVAGLVDGETQYF.

V gene TRBV18 combines with J gene TRBJ1-1; perhaps TRBD1 as D (6 bases). CDR1 KGHSH and CDR2 LQKENI come from the germline V gene. This CDR3 spans 12 amino acids. The V end lost 6 bases, the J end lost 4 bases, and 9 bases lay between the germline ends. CDR3 loop: CASSPTGTEAFF. In DNA form, the CDR3 reads TGTGCCAGCTCCCCGACAGGCACTGAAGCTTTCTTT.